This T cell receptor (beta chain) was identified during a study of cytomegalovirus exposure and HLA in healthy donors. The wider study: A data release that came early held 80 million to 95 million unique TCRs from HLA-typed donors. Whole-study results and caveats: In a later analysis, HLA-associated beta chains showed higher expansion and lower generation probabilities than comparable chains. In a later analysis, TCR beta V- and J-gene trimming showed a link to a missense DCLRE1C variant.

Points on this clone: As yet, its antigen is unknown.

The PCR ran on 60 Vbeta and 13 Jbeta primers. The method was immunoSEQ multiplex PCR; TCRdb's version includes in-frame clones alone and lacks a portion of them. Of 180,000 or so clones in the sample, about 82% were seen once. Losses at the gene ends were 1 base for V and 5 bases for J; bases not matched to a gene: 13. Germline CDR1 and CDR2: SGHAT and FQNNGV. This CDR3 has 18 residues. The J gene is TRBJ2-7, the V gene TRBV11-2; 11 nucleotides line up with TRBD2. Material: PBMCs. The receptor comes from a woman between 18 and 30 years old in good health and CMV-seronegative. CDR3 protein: CASSLVAGLAGRRDEQYF. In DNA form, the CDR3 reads TGTGCCAGCAGCTTAGTGGCAGGACTAGCGGGCCGAAGGGACGAGCAGTACTTC.